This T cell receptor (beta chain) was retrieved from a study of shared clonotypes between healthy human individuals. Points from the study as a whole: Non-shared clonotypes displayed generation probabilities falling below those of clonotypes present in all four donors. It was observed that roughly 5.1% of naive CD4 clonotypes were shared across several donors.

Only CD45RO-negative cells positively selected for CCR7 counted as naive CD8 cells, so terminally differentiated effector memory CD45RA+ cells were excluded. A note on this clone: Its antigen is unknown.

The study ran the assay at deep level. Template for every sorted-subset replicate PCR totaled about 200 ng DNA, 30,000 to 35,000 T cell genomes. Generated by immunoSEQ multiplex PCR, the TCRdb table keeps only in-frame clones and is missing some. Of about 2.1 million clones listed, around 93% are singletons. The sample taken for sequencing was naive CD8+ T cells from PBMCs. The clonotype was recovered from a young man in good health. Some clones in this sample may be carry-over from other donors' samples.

CDR3 sequence reads: CASSPVWPKTEAFF. The DNA of the CDR3 is TGTGCCAGCAGTCCCGTTTGGCCAAAGACTGAAGCTTTCTTT. The chain recombines TRBV27 with TRBJ1-1; D remains unclear. Germline V gene data show CDR1 as MNHEY and CDR2 as SMNVEV (reference sequence). This CDR3 has 14 residues. V was trimmed by 5 bases and J by 5 bases, leaving 15 bases between them.